These T cell receptor beta chains were read from a single sample in a study of blood T cell repertoires in COVID-19. This table comes from immunoSEQ multiplex PCR, and its TCRdb copy is limited to in-frame clones, with some not included. The sample lists some 430,000 clones, roughly 88% seen once, with around 0.6% in the top ten. Sequenced input: PBMCs or T cells enriched from blood (not recorded which). These receptors were taken from a man younger than 30 who had recovered from COVID-19. CDR3s include the opening cysteine and the closing phenylalanine or tryptophan. The D gene is left open where the match is weak.

v_call: TRBV10-3
j_call: TRBJ1-3
d_call: -
cdr3_aa: CAITAGPGGAGGNTIYF
cdr3_nt: TGTGCCATCACCGCGGGTCCGGGGGGTGCCGGTGGAAACACCATATATTTT

v_call: TRBV30
j_call: TRBJ1-1
d_call: TRBD1
cdr3_aa: CAWSVSGGRYGSSEAFF
cdr3_nt: TGTGCCTGGAGTGTTTCAGGGGGCCGCTATGGTTCCTCTGAAGCTTTCTTT

v_call: TRBV11-3
j_call: TRBJ2-1
d_call: -
cdr3_aa: CASSRAGKTTSGDEQFF
cdr3_nt: TGTGCCAGCAGCCGTGCGGGCAAAACGACTAGTGGAGATGAGCAGTTCTTC

v_call: TRBV24-1
j_call: TRBJ1-5
d_call: -
cdr3_aa: CATSDPPDSLSQPQHF
cdr3_nt: TGTGCCACCAGTGATCCCCCGGACAGCCTCTCTCAGCCCCAGCATTTT

v_call: TRBV14
j_call: TRBJ2-3
d_call: -
cdr3_aa: CASSQATPNAYTDTQYF
cdr3_nt: TGTGCCAGCAGCCAAGCGACTCCAAATGCCTACACAGATACGCAGTATTTT

v_call: TRBV9
j_call: TRBJ2-3
d_call: -
cdr3_aa: CASSVEPGTTDTQYF
cdr3_nt: TGTGCCAGCAGCGTAGAACCGGGAACCACAGATACGCAGTATTTT

v_call: TRBV7-9
j_call: TRBJ1-2
d_call: TRBD1
cdr3_aa: CASSVPGQDHGYTF
cdr3_nt: TGTGCCAGCAGCGTACCGGGACAGGATCATGGCTACACCTTC

v_call: TRBV24-1
j_call: TRBJ2-2
d_call: TRBD2
cdr3_aa: CATSAPGLAGEDTGELFF
cdr3_nt: TGTGCCACCAGTGCCCCGGGACTAGCGGGAGAGGACACCGGGGAGCTGTTTTTT

v_call: TRBV3-1/TRBV3-2
j_call: TRBJ1-2
d_call: TRBD1
cdr3_aa: CASSHDRGGYTF
cdr3_nt: TGTGCCAGCAGCCACGACAGGGGTGGCTACACCTTC

v_call: TRBV30
j_call: TRBJ1-3
d_call: -
cdr3_aa: CAWSVPGSGNTIYF
cdr3_nt: TGTGCCTGGAGTGTACCGGGCTCTGGAAACACCATATATTTT

v_call: TRBV28
j_call: TRBJ1-1
d_call: -
cdr3_aa: CASSFGENTEAFF
cdr3_nt: TGTGCCAGCAGTTTCGGGGAAAACACTGAAGCTTTCTTT